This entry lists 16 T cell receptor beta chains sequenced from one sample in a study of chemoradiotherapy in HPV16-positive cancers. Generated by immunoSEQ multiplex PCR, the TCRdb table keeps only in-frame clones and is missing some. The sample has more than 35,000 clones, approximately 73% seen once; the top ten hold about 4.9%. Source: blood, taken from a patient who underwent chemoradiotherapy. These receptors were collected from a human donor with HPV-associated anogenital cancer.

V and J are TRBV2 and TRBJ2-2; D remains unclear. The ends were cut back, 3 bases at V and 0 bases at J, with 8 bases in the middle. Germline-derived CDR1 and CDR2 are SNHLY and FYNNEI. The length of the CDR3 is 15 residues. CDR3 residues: CASSDAGSNTGELFF. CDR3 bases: TGTGCCAGCAGTGACGCCGGATCGAACACCGGGGAGCTGTTTTTT.

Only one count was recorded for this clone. The CDR3 DNA reads TGTGCCATCAGTGTATTGGGGGGTCGGGAGACCCAGTACTTC. Its protein product is CAISVLGGRETQYF. The chain carries TRBV10-3 and TRBJ2-5; tentative D call: TRBD2 (6 bases). The germline V gene has CDR1 ENHRY and CDR2 SYGVKD. The ends were cut back, 4 bases at V and 5 bases at J, with 14 bases in the middle. CDR3 length: 14 amino acids.

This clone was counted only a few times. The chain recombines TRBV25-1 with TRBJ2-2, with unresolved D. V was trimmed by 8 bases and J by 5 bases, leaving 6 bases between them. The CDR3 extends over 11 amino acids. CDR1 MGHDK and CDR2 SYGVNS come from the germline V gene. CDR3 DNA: TGTGCCAGCTCCGGGACCGGGGAGCTGTTTTTT. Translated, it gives CASSGTGELFF.

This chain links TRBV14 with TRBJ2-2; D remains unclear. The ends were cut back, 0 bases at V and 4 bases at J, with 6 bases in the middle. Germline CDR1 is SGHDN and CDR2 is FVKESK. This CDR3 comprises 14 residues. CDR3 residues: CASSQDRTTGELFF. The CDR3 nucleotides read TGTGCCAGCAGCCAAGATAGAACCACCGGGGAGCTGTTTTTT.

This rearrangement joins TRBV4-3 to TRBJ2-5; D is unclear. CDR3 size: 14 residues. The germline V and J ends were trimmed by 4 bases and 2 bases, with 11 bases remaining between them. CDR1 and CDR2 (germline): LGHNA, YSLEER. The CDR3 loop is CASSPSPEQETQYF. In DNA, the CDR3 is TGCGCCAGCAGCCCCTCCCCCGAACAAGAGACCCAGTACTTC.

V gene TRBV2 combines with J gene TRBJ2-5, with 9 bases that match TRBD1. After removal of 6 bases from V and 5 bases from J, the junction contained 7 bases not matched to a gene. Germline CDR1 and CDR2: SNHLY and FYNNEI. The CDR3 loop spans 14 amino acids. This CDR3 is CASRLGQGSETQYF. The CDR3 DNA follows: TGTGCCAGCAGACTTGGACAGGGGTCGGAGACCCAGTACTTC.

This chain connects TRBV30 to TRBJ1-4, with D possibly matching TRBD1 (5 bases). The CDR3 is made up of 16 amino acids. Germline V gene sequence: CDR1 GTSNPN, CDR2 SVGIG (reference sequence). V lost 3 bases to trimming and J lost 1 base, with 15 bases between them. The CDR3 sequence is CAWSRVGVGTNEKLFF. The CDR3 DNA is TGTGCCTGGAGCAGGGTAGGGGTGGGAACTAATGAAAAACTGTTTTTT.

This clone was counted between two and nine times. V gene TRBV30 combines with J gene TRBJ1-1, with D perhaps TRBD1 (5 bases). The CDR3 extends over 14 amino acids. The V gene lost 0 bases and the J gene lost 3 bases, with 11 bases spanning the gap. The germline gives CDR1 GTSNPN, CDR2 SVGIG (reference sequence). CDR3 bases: TGTGCCTGGAGTGTGTTGGGGGGGGACACTGAAGCTTTCTTT. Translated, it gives CAWSVLGGDTEAFF.

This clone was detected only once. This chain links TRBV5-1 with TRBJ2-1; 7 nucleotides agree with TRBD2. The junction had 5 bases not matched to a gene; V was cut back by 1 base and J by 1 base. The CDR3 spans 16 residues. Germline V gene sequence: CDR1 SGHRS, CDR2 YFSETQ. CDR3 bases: TGCGCCAGCAGCTTGCACCTAGCGGCTTCCTACAATGAGCAGTTCTTC. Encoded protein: CASSLHLAASYNEQFF.

The CDR3 nucleotides read TGTGCCAGTAGTACCGCAGGGGGAGGCTACACCTTC. Translation gives CASSTAGGGYTF. The gene calls are TRBV19 and TRBJ1-2; 7 bases match TRBD1. The CDR3 sequence is 12 residues long. The germline gives CDR1 LNHDA, CDR2 SQIVND (reference sequence). The V gene end was trimmed by 4 bases and the J gene end by 8 bases; junction bases not matched to a gene: 4.

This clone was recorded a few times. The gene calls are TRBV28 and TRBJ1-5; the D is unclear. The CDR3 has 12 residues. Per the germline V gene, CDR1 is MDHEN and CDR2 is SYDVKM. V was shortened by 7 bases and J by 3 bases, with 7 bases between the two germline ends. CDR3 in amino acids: CASTVANQPQHF. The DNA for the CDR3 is TGTGCCAGCACCGTCGCCAATCAGCCCCAGCATTTT. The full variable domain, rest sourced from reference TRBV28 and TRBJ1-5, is DVKVTQSSRYLVKRTGEKVFLECVQDMDHENMFWYRQDPGLGLRLIYFSYDVKMKEKGDIPEGYSVSREKKERFSLILESASTNQTSMYLCASTVANQPQHFGDGTRLSIL.

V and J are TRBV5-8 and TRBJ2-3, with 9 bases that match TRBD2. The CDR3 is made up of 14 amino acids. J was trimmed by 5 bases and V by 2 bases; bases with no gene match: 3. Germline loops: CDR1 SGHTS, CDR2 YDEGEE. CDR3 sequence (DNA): TGTGCCAGCAGCTTAAGCGGGGGGAGAGATACGCAGTATTTT. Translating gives CASSLSGGRDTQYF.

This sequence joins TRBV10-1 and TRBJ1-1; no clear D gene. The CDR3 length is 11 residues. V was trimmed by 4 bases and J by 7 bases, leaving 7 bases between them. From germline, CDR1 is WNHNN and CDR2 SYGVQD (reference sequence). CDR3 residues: CASSGSSEAFF. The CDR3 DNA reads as TGCGCCAGCAGTGGGTCAAGTGAAGCTTTCTTT.

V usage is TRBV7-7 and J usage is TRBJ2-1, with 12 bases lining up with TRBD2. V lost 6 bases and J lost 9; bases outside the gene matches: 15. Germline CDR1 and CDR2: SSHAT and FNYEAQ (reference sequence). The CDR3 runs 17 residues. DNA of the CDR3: TGTGCCAGCAGTCCGACTCCTCTAGCGGGGGGGCCTCGTGAGCAGTTCTTC. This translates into CASSPTPLAGGPREQFF.

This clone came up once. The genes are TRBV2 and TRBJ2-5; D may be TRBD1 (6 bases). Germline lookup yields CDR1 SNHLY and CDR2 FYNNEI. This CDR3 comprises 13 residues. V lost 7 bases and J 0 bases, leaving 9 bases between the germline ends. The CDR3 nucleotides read TGTGCCAGCAAGGCAGGGGACCAAGAGACCCAGTACTTC. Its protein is CASKAGDQETQYF.

CDR3: CASSPFAGSPLHF. The CDR3 DNA sequence: TGTGCCAGCAGTCCCTTCGCCGGTTCACCCCTCCACTTT. The V gene is TRBV27, the J gene TRBJ1-6; no clear D. The CDR3 spans 13 residues. Germline CDR1 and CDR2: MNHEY and SMNVEV (reference sequence). Trimming removed 5 bases at V and 9 bases at J, with 11 bases between.